This T cell receptor (beta chain) comes out of a study of CD8 T cells in Susac syndrome. The CDR3 is 16 residues long. Germline V lookup: CDR1 SGHVS, CDR2 FQNEAQ. V lost 5 bases to trimming and J lost 6 bases; unmatched junction nucleotides: 15. Reverse transcription of about 0.45 to 1 ug RNA used random hexamers. An immunoSEQ multiplex PCR amplified TCR beta CDR3 over 54 Vbeta and 13 Jbeta. TCRdb used MiXCR to reprocess the immunoSEQ multiplex PCR reads, holding one entry per CDR3 protein. The data show nearly 200,000 distinct CDR3 sequences, about 95% seen once. The TCR comes from a human donor with multiple sclerosis. This rearrangement joins TRBV7-8 to TRBJ2-7; 8 nucleotides match TRBD1. What was sequenced was CD4+ T cells from PBMCs. CDR3 nucleotides: TGTGCCAGCAGCAAACCTCCGGGACAGGTCTTGGGCGAGCAGTACTTC. Amino acids: CASSKPPGQVLGEQYF.